Given below is one T cell receptor beta chain in context. CDR1 is SGDLS and CDR2 is YYNGEE in the germline V gene. CDR3 length: 15 amino acids. V was pared by 0 bases and J by 4 bases, with 5 bases of the junction left unmatched. These data belong to a study of T cells in Graves' hyperthyroidism and ophthalmopathy. Researchers amplified the TCR beta CDR3 regions from RNA transcripts. Initially, a first-round RT-PCR of the TCR CDR3 employed the HTBI primer set. Via MiXCR, TCRdb re-called the multiplex PCR reads, giving one row per CDR3 protein. Altogether about 560,000 distinct CDR3 sequences are present, 12% to 15% being singletons, with the ten largest covering more than 11%.

This TCR was sampled from a woman in her 40s with Graves' hyperthyroidism. The sequencing input was blood. The chain uses TRBV9 and TRBJ2-5, with 8 bases matching TRBD1. As DNA, the CDR3 is TGTGCCAGCAGCGTAGGGACAGGGCGGGGAGAGACCCAGTACTTC. Translation gives CASSVGTGRGETQYF.